The clone carrying this T cell receptor (beta chain) has just a few counts. The target antigen is unknown. This record comes from a study of regulatory T cells in long-lasting Graves disease. Time point of the sample: newly diagnosed GD, antithyroid drugs for less than 3 months. TCR sequences were obtained from RNA taken from PBMCs. Per germline, CDR1 MDHEN and CDR2 SYDVKM. Trimming shortened V by 11 bases and J by 2 bases, and 9 bases separated the two germline ends. The CDR3 consists of 11 residues. Study-level points and caveats: Persistent disease exhibited a predilection for TRBV28, TRBJ1-2 and TRBJ2-5.

Arm-PCR of CDR3 regions and iRepertoire HTBI primers were used to build TCR beta libraries. TCRdb reprocessed the multiplex PCR reads via MiXCR and lists one record per CDR3 protein. Of about 500,000 distinct CDR3 sequences listed, around 15% were seen once; the top ten hold approximately 12%. The sample was also linked to a second study, of T cells in Graves' hyperthyroidism and ophthalmopathy. That paper adds: HTBI primers were employed in a first-round RT-PCR of the TCR CDR3. Before onset, ophthalmopathy was predicted by the model a median 6.5 months earlier.

Here the sequenced sample was peripheral blood mononuclear cells (PBMCs), taken at new diagnosis, from a patient treated with antithyroid drugs. The clonotype was recovered from a man aged 35-49 years with Graves disease. The rearrangement links TRBV28 to TRBJ1-2; D is unclear. The CDR3 loop is CASGENYGYTF. The CDR3 region has the DNA TGTGCCTCCGGGGAAAACTATGGCTACACCTTC.